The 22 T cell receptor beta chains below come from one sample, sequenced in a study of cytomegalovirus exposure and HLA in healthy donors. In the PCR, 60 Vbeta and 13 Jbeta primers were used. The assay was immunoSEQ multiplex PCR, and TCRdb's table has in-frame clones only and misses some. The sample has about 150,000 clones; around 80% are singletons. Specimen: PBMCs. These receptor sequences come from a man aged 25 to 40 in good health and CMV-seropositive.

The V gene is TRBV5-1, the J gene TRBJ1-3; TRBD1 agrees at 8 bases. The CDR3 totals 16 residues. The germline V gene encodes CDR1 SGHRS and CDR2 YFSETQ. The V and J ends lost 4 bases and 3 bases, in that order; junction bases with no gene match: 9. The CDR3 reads CASSTLGQGGGNTIYF. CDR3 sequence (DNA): TGCGCCAGCAGCACCCTCGGACAGGGAGGTGGAAACACCATATATTTT. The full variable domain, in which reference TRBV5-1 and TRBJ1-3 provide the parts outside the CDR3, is KAGVTQTPRYLIKTRGQQVTLSCSPISGHRSVSWYQQTPGQGLQFLFEYFSETQRNKGNFPGRFSGRQFSNSRSEMNVSTLELGDSALYLCASSTLGQGGGNTIYFGEGSWLTVV.

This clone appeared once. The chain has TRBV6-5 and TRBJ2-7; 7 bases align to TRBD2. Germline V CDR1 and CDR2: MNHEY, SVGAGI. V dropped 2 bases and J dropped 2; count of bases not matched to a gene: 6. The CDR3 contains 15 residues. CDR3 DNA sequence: TGTGCCAGCAGTTACACTAGCGCGGGGACCTACGAGCAGTACTTC. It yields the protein CASSYTSAGTYEQYF.

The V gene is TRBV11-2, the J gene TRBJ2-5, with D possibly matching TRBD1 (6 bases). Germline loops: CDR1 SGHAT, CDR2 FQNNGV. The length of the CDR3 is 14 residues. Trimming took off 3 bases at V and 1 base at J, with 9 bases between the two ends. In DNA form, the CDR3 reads TGTGCCAGCAGCTTCTTAGGGGGCCAAGAGACCCAGTACTTC. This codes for CASSFLGGQETQYF.

The CDR3 sequence: CASSPSGGSTDTQYF. The CDR3 DNA sequence: TGCGCCAGCAGCCCTAGCGGGGGTTCCACAGATACGCAGTATTTT. The V gene is TRBV4-1, the J gene TRBJ2-3; 10 bases agree with TRBD2. Germline V gene data show CDR1 as MGHRA and CDR2 as YSYEKL. This CDR3 is 15 amino acids long. With V trimmed by 4 bases and J by 2 bases, 3 bases remained unmatched.

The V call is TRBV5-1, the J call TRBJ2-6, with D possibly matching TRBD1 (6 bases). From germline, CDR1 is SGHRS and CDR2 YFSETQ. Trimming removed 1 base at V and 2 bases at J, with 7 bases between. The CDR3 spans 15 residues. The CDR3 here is CASSLKGAGANVLTF. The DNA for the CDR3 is TGCGCCAGCAGCTTGAAGGGGGCTGGGGCCAACGTCCTGACTTTC.

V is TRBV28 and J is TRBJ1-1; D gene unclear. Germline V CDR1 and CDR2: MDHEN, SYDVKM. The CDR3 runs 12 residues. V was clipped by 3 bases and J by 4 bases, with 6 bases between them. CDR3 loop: CASSFVSTEAFF. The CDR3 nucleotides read TGTGCCAGCAGTTTTGTCTCCACTGAAGCTTTCTTT. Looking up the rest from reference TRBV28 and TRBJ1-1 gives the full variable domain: DVKVTQSSRYLVKRTGEKVFLECVQDMDHENMFWYRQDPGLGLRLIYFSYDVKMKEKGDIPEGYSVSREKKERFSLILESASTNQTSMYLCASSFVSTEAFFGQGTRLTVV.

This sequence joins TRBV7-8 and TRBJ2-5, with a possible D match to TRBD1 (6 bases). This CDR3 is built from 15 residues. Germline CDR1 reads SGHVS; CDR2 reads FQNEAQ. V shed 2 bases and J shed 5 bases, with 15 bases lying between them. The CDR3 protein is CASSLSIQGSETQYF. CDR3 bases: TGTGCCAGCAGCTTATCGATCCAGGGGAGTGAGACCCAGTACTTC. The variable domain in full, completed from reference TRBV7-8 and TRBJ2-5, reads GAGVSQSPRYKVAKRGQDVALRCDPISGHVSLFWYQQALGQGPEFLTYFQNEAQLDKSGLPSDRFFAERPEGSVSTLKIQRTQQEDSAVYLCASSLSIQGSETQYFGPGTRLLVL.

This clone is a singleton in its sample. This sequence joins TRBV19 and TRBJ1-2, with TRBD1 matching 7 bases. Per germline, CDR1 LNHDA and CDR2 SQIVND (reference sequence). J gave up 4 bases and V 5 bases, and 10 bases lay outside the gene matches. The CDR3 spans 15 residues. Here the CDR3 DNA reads TGTGCCAGTAGTCCCCGACAGGGATCTAGCTATGGCTACACCTTC. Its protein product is CASSPRQGSSYGYTF.

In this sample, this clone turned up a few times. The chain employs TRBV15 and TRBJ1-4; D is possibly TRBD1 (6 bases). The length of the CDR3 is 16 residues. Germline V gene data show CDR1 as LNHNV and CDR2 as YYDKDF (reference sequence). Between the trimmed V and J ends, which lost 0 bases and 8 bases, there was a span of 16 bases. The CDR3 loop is CATSRDGGSWVEKLFF. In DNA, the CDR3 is TGTGCCACCAGCAGAGATGGGGGCTCCTGGGTGGAAAAACTGTTTTTT.

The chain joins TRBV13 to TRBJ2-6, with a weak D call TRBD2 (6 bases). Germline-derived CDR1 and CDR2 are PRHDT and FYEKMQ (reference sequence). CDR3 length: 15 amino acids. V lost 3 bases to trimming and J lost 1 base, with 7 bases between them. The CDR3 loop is CASSFGGSGANVLTF. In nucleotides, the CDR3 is TGTGCCAGCAGCTTTGGAGGGTCTGGGGCCAACGTCCTGACTTTC.

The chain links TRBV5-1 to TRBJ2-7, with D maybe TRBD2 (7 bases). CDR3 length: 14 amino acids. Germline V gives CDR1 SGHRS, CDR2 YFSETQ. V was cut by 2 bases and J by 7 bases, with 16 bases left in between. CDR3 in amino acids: CASSFVAEGGEQYF. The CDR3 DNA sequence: TGCGCCAGCAGCTTTGTAGCCGAGGGGGGGGAGCAGTACTTC.

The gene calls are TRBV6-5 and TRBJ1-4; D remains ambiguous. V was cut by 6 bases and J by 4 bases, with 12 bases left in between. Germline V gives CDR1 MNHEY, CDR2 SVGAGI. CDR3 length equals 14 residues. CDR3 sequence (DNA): TGTGCCAGCAGGTGGACTGCAGATAATGAAAAACTGTTTTTT. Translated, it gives CASRWTADNEKLFF.

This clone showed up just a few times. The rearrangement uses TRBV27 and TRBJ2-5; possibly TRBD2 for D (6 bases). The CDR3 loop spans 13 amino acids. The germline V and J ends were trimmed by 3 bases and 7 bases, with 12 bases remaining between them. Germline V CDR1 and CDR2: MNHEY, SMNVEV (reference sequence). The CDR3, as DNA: TGTGCCAGCAGTTTGGAACCGCGGGGGACCCAGTACTTC. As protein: CASSLEPRGTQYF.

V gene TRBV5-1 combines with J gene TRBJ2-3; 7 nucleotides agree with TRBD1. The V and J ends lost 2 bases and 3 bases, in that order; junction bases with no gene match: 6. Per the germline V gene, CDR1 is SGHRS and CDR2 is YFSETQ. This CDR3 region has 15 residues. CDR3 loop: CASSLRGPTTDTQYF. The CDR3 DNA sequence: TGCGCCAGCAGCTTAAGGGGGCCAACGACAGATACGCAGTATTTT.

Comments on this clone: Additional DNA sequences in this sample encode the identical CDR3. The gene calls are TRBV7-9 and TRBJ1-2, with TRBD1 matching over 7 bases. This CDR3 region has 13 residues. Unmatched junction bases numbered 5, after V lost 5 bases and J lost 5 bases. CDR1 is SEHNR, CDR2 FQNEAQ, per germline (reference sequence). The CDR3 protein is CASSPRQGYGYTF. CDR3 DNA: TGTGCCAGCAGCCCTCGACAGGGTTATGGCTACACCTTC. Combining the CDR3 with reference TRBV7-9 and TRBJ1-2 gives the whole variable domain DTGVSQNPRHKITKRGQNVTFRCDPISEHNRLYWYRQTLGQGPEFLTYFQNEAQLEKSRLLSDRFSAERPKGSFSTLEIQRTEQGDSAMYLCASSPRQGYGYTFGSGTRLTVV.

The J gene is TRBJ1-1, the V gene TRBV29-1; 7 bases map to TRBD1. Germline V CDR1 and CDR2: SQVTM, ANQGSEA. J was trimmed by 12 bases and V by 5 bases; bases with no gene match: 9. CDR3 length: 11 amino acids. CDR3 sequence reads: CSVNLATGTFF. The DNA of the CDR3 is TGCAGCGTTAATTTGGCGACAGGGACTTTCTTT.

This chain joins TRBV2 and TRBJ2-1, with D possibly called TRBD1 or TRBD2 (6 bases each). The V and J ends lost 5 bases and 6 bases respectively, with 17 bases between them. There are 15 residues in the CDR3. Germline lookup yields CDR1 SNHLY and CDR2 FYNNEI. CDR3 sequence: CASSKGGLEANEQFF. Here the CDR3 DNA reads TGTGCCAGCAGTAAAGGGGGACTGGAAGCCAATGAGCAGTTCTTC.

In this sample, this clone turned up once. CDR3 sequence reads: CASKQAGGPGYNEQFF. CDR3 sequence (DNA): TGTGCCAGTAAACAGGCGGGGGGACCGGGATACAATGAGCAGTTCTTC. The chain recombines TRBV19 with TRBJ2-1, with 8 nucleotides matching TRBD2. The CDR3 has 16 amino acids. With V trimmed by 7 bases and J by 4 bases, 12 bases remained unmatched. CDR1 is LNHDA and CDR2 is SQIVND in the germline V gene (reference sequence).

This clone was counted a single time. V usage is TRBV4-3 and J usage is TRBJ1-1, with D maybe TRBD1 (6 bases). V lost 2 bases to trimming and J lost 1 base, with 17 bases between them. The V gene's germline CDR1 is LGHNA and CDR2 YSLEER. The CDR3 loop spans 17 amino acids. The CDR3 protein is CASSQSGTGHQNTEAFF. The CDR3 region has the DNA TGCGCCAGCAGCCAATCGGGGACGGGACACCAGAACACTGAAGCTTTCTTT.

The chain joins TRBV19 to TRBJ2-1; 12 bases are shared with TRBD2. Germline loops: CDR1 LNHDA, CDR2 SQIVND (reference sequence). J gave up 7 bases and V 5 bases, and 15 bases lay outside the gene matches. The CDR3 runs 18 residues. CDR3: CASSLRRLAGEGGNEQFF. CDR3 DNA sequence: TGTGCCAGTAGTCTTCGCCGACTAGCGGGAGAAGGGGGGAATGAGCAGTTCTTC.

The CDR3 here is CATSRDVGVNEQFF. The CDR3, as DNA: TGTGCCACCAGCAGAGACGTCGGGGTAAATGAGCAGTTCTTC. V and J are TRBV15 and TRBJ2-1; D is perhaps TRBD2 (5 bases). The germline V gene has CDR1 LNHNV and CDR2 YYDKDF (reference sequence). CDR3 length: 14 amino acids. V lost 0 bases, J lost 7 bases, and 10 bases lay in between.

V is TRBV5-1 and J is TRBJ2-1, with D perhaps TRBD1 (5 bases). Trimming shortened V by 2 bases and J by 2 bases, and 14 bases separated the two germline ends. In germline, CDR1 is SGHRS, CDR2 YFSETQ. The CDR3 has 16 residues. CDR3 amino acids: CASSFEGARPYNEQFF. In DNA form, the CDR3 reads TGCGCCAGCAGCTTTGAAGGGGCGCGACCCTACAATGAGCAGTTCTTC.